This note documents a single TCR beta chain sequence. Its antigen is currently unknown. Germline V gene lookup returns CDR1 SGHTS and CDR2 YDEGEE. J lost 5 bases, V lost 4 bases, and 8 bases had no gene match. This CDR3 is 15 amino acids long. The data were taken from a study of graft-versus-host responses after intestinal transplantation. Assay used: immunoSEQ multiplex PCR; TCRdb lists only in-frame clones, some missing. The sample contains 100,000 to 140,000 clones, 87% of which appear only once. The sample here was unstimulated CD4+ T cells sorted from spleen or lymph node cells, taken before transplant. This clonotype was sampled from a human donor who was the organ donor for an intestinal transplant. The rearrangement uses TRBV5-8 and TRBJ1-3; 8 nucleotides agree with TRBD1. The DNA of the CDR3 is TGTGCCAGCAGCACCCAGGGACAGGCCCGAAACACCATATATTTT. Translating gives CASSTQGQARNTIYF.